A single sample gave rise to the 9 T cell receptor beta chains below, sequenced in a study of blood T cell repertoires in COVID-19. Repertoires were generated with immunoSEQ multiplex PCR, while TCRdb's copy carries only in-frame clones and drops some. The repertoire has under 45,000 clones, more than 75% of them found once; the top ten carry around a tenth. Sequencing used peripheral blood. The receptors originated from a man older than 75 with active COVID-19.

CDR3 DNA: TGTGCCAGCTCACCCGGGACAGGGGCGACCTACGAGCAGTACTTC. Its translation: CASSPGTGATYEQYF. The rearrangement uses TRBV18 and TRBJ2-7, with 10 bases lining up with TRBD1. The V gene end was trimmed by 3 bases and the J gene end by 2 bases; junction bases not matched to a gene: 4. The CDR3 extends over 15 amino acids. CDR1 is KGHSH and CDR2 is LQKENI in the germline V gene.

This chain joins TRBV23-1 and TRBJ1-2; possible D gene TRBD1, 6 bases. TRBV23-1 has ORF status, its function being uncertain. There are 14 residues in the CDR3. V lost 6 bases and J lost 6, with 17 bases in between. CDR3 loop: CASSTRHRANGYTF. DNA for the CDR3: TGCGCCAGCAGCACCCGCCACAGGGCCAATGGCTACACCTTC.

This chain joins TRBV30 and TRBJ2-7, with 9 bases that match TRBD1. V shed 0 bases, J shed 5 bases, and the junction held 2 bases outside the gene matches. Per germline, CDR1 GTSNPN and CDR2 SVGIG (reference sequence). The CDR3 has 13 amino acids. CDR3 amino acids: CAWSVQGANEQYF. Written as DNA, the CDR3 is TGTGCCTGGAGTGTACAGGGGGCCAACGAGCAGTACTTC.

The chain uses TRBV21-1 and TRBJ2-3; the table's D call of TRBD2 was not tested on the DNA. TRBV21-1 is noted as a pseudogene. This CDR3 region has 16 residues. In nucleotides, the CDR3 is TGTGCCAGCAGCAAAGAGAGTCCGCGTTCAACAGATACGCAGTATTTT. Protein product: CASSKESPRSTDTQYF.

Only one count was recorded for this clone. The gene calls are TRBV25-1 and TRBJ2-3; 12 nucleotides agree with TRBD2. Germline V gives CDR1 MGHDK, CDR2 SYGVNS. The CDR3 loop spans 17 amino acids. V shed 6 bases, J shed 6 bases, and the junction held 13 bases outside the gene matches. The CDR3 nucleotides are TGTGCCAGCAGCGCAGGCCTACTAGCGGGAGGAAGGGATACGCAGTATTTT. It specifies CASSAGLLAGGRDTQYF.

V and J are TRBV6-1 and TRBJ2-3; D call uncertain. CDR3 length equals 16 residues. Germline V gene lookup returns CDR1 MNHNS and CDR2 SASEGT. V lost 5 bases and J lost 2, with 17 bases in between. This CDR3 reads CASSQDPALATDTQYF. The CDR3 coding sequence is TGTGCCAGCAGTCAAGACCCCGCCTTAGCCACAGATACGCAGTATTTT.

The J gene is TRBJ2-3, the V gene TRBV2, with 12 bases that match TRBD2. Germline CDR1 reads SNHLY; CDR2 reads FYNNEI. V trimming: 6 bases; J trimming: 0 bases; junction bases outside the gene matches: 4. This CDR3 is built from 16 residues. DNA of the CDR3: TGTGCCAGCAGCGGACTAGCGGGGACTAGCACAGATACGCAGTATTTT. Its translation is CASSGLAGTSTDTQYF. The complete variable domain, with remaining parts taken from reference TRBV2 and TRBJ2-3, reads EPEVTQTPSHQVTQMGQEVILRCVPISNHLYFYWYRQILGQKVEFLVSFYNNEISEKSEIFDDQFSVERPDGSNFTLKIRSTKLEDSAMYFCASSGLAGTSTDTQYFGPGTRLTVL.

V usage is TRBV3-1 (or the pseudogene TRBV3-2) and J usage is TRBJ1-1; no definite D call. Germline CDR1 and CDR2: LGHDT and YNNKEL (reference sequence). The CDR3 length is 15 residues. V lost 0 bases and J lost 4, with 12 bases in between. The CDR3 spells CASSQDLRESTEAFF. DNA for the CDR3: TGTGCCAGCAGCCAAGATTTGAGGGAGTCCACTGAAGCTTTCTTT.

The chain combines TRBV19 with TRBJ1-3; tentative D call: TRBD1 (6 bases). The CDR3 is 15 amino acids. V lost 5 bases, J lost 2 bases, and 13 bases lay in between. CDR1 and CDR2 from the germline V gene are LNHDA and SQIVND (reference sequence). CDR3 residues: CASSLARGTGNTIYF. The CDR3 nucleotides read TGTGCCAGTAGTCTGGCGAGGGGGACTGGAAACACCATATATTTT.